These 16 T cell receptor beta chains share one sample of origin, sequenced in a study of shared clonotypes between healthy human individuals. Measured with immunoSEQ multiplex PCR; TCRdb has only the in-frame clones, and not every one. This table has 110,000 or so clones, under 70% appearing once. Sequencing was performed on memory CD8+ T cells sorted from blood. Subset described: CD45RO+ cells pooled with CCR7-negative TemRA cells. These receptors were taken from a woman aged 25 to 45 in good health.

As DNA, the CDR3 is TGTGCCAGCAGCTTCGATATAACCGGGGAGCTGTTTTTT. Translated: CASSFDITGELFF. The chain links TRBV7-9 to TRBJ2-2; D not certain. Deletions cut 3 bases from V and 5 bases from J, with 7 bases between. Looked up from germline, CDR1 is SEHNR and CDR2 is FQNEAQ (reference sequence). This CDR3 is 13 amino acids long.

This clone was observed a handful of times. V and J are TRBV25-1 and TRBJ1-4; TRBD1 matches 7 bases. V shed 1 base, J shed 2 bases, and the junction held 1 base outside the gene matches. This CDR3 has 15 amino acids. CDR1 is MGHDK and CDR2 is SYGVNS in the germline V gene. Here the CDR3 reads CASSESQGTNEKLFF. DNA of the CDR3: TGTGCCAGCAGTGAATCACAGGGGACTAATGAAAAACTGTTTTTT.

The CDR3 spells CASSEFIGPNSTGELFF. The CDR3 DNA follows: TGTGCCAGCAGTGAATTCATCGGACCAAACTCAACCGGGGAGCTGTTTTTT. V usage is TRBV25-1 and J usage is TRBJ2-2; D is ambiguous. In germline, CDR1 is MGHDK, CDR2 SYGVNS. Between the trimmed V and J ends, which lost 1 base and 5 bases, there was a span of 17 bases. CDR3 length: 17 residues.

This clone showed up just a few times. V gene TRBV15 combines with J gene TRBJ1-3; D is ambiguous. Germline CDR1 is LNHNV and CDR2 is YYDKDF (reference sequence). CDR3 length: 16 residues. V was shortened by 0 bases and J by 2 bases, with 11 bases between the two germline ends. For the CDR3, the DNA is TGTGCCACCAGCAGAGATAGAACACCCGCTGGAAACACCATATATTTT. It specifies CATSRDRTPAGNTIYF.

This clone qualifies as medium-sized. The gene calls are TRBV5-1 and TRBJ2-2; possible D gene TRBD2, 6 bases. Trimming cost V 2 bases and J 7 bases, with 9 bases left between them. The CDR3 spans 13 residues. CDR1 SGHRS and CDR2 YFSETQ come from the germline V gene. The CDR3 here is CASSFWRGGELFF. The CDR3 DNA reads TGCGCCAGCAGCTTTTGGCGGGGCGGGGAGCTGTTTTTT. Supplemented by reference TRBV5-1 and TRBJ2-2, the full variable domain reads KAGVTQTPRYLIKTRGQQVTLSCSPISGHRSVSWYQQTPGQGLQFLFEYFSETQRNKGNFPGRFSGRQFSNSRSEMNVSTLELGDSALYLCASSFWRGGELFFGEGSRLTVL.

The V gene is TRBV4-1, the J gene TRBJ1-3; the D gene is possibly TRBD1 (6 bases). This CDR3 is built from 18 residues. Germline values: CDR1 MGHRA, CDR2 YSYEKL. V lost 2 bases to trimming and J lost 0 bases, with 17 bases between them. CDR3 in amino acids: CASSQLGAPLYSGNTIYF. The CDR3 DNA is TGCGCCAGCAGCCAATTGGGGGCGCCACTTTACTCTGGAAACACCATATATTTT.

The chain combines TRBV11-2 with TRBJ2-1; D is possibly TRBD2 (5 bases). V lost 1 base, J lost 5 bases, and 9 bases lay in between. CDR3 length equals 14 residues. The germline CDR1 and CDR2 sequences are SGHAT and FQNNGV. CDR3 in amino acids: CASSLGGYNNEQFF. The CDR3 region has the DNA TGTGCCAGCAGCTTAGGCGGGTATAACAATGAGCAGTTCTTC. The variable domain in full, completed from reference TRBV11-2 and TRBJ2-1, reads EAGVAQSPRYKIIEKRQSVAFWCNPISGHATLYWYQQILGQGPKLLIQFQNNGVVDDSQLPKDRFSAERLKGVDSTLKIQPAKLEDSAVYLCASSLGGYNNEQFFGPGTRLTVL.

The chain is built from TRBV19 and TRBJ1-5; D remains ambiguous. The CDR3 sequence is 12 residues long. V was cut by 1 base and J by 9 bases, with 7 bases left in between. Germline V gene data show CDR1 as LNHDA and CDR2 as SQIVND (reference sequence). This CDR3 is CASSIGLRPQHF. DNA for the CDR3: TGTGCCAGTAGTATAGGCTTGCGGCCCCAGCATTTT.

The V call is TRBV6-1, the J call TRBJ2-3, with TRBD2 matching 9 bases. Germline V gene data show CDR1 as MNHNS and CDR2 as SASEGT. This CDR3 spans 14 amino acids. V gave up 1 base and J gave up 6 bases; unmatched junction bases: 2. This CDR3 reads CASSEGSGRDTQYF. In DNA form, the CDR3 reads TGTGCCAGCAGTGAAGGGAGCGGGAGGGATACGCAGTATTTT.

The sample holds many counts of this clone. The gene calls are TRBV7-8 and TRBJ2-3; TRBD2 matches at 14 bases. This CDR3 has 18 amino acids. The V gene end was trimmed by 3 bases and the J gene end by 7 bases; junction bases not matched to a gene: 12. Germline CDR1 is SGHVS and CDR2 is FQNEAQ. CDR3 protein: CASSLVETSGRARYTQYF. In DNA, the CDR3 is TGTGCCAGCAGCTTGGTTGAGACTAGCGGGAGGGCCAGGTATACGCAGTATTTT. The whole variable domain, remainder taken from reference TRBV7-8 and TRBJ2-3, is GAGVSQSPRYKVAKRGQDVALRCDPISGHVSLFWYQQALGQGPEFLTYFQNEAQLDKSGLPSDRFFAERPEGSVSTLKIQRTQQEDSAVYLCASSLVETSGRARYTQYFGPGTRLTVL.

V usage is TRBV5-4 and J usage is TRBJ2-7, with 9 bases aligning to TRBD1. This CDR3 comprises 15 residues. Germline trimming cut 4 bases from V and 2 bases from J; bases unmatched to any gene: 7. CDR1 and CDR2 from the germline V gene are SGHNT and YYREEE (reference sequence). The DNA of the CDR3 is TGTGCCAGCAGCCTTACAGGGGGCATAACCTACGAGCAGTACTTC. Translated: CASSLTGGITYEQYF.

The chain recombines TRBV6-4 with TRBJ1-5; 8 bases align to TRBD1. This CDR3 region has 15 residues. Germline V gene lookup returns CDR1 MRHNA and CDR2 SNTAGT. V trimming: 5 bases; J trimming: 5 bases; junction bases outside the gene matches: 8. CDR3 DNA sequence: TGTGCCAGCAGTTCGGACAGGGAGCCTTATCAGCCCCAGCATTTT. It translates to CASSSDREPYQPQHF.

The chain combines TRBV6-1 with TRBJ2-1; possibly TRBD2 for D (6 bases). Per the germline V gene, CDR1 is MNHNS and CDR2 is SASEGT. The CDR3 runs to 15 residues. The germline V and J ends were trimmed by 3 bases and 6 bases, with 15 bases remaining between them. This CDR3 reads CASSDRLEAPNEQFF. The CDR3 coding sequence is TGTGCCAGCAGTGACCGACTAGAAGCCCCCAATGAGCAGTTCTTC.

This clone was detected ten times or more. The rearrangement uses TRBV7-9 and TRBJ1-4; TRBD1 matches 12 bases. CDR1 SEHNR and CDR2 FQNEAQ come from the germline V gene (reference sequence). J gave up 2 bases and V 6 bases, and 4 bases lay outside the gene matches. The CDR3 covers 16 residues. This CDR3 reads CASRSGTGGTNEKLFF. Written as DNA, the CDR3 is TGTGCCAGCAGATCCGGGACAGGGGGCACTAATGAAAAACTGTTTTTT.

The chain recombines TRBV28 with TRBJ2-7; 7 nucleotides agree with TRBD1. The CDR3 totals 16 residues. Germline V CDR1 and CDR2: MDHEN, SYDVKM. With V trimmed by 2 bases and J by 3 bases, 10 bases remained unmatched. In nucleotides, the CDR3 is TGTGCCAGCAGTTTAGAACCGGGACAGAGCCTCTACGAGCAGTACTTC. Amino acid sequence: CASSLEPGQSLYEQYF.

This chain uses TRBV6-5 with TRBJ2-1, with 7 bases aligning to TRBD1. CDR3 size: 15 residues. Germline loops: CDR1 MNHEY, CDR2 SVGAGI. The J segment lost 0 bases and the V segment lost 6 bases, leaving 5 bases of the junction unmatched. The CDR3 sequence is CASSGQASSYNEQFF. As DNA, the CDR3 is TGTGCCAGCAGCGGACAGGCGAGCTCCTACAATGAGCAGTTCTTC.